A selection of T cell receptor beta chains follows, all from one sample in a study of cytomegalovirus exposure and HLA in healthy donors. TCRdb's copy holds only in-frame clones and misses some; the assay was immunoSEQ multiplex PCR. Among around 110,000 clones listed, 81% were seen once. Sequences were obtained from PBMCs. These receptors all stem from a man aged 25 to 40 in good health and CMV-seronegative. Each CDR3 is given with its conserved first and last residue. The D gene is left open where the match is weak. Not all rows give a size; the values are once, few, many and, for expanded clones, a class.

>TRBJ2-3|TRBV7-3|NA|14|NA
CASSLLGGTDTQYF
TGTGCCAGCAGCTTACTCGGGGGCACAGATACGCAGTATTTT
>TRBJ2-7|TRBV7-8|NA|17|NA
CASSLGLGGGGAYEQYF
TGTGCCAGCAGCCTAGGACTTGGGGGGGGCGGGGCCTACGAGCAGTACTTC
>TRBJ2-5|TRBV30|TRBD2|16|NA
CAWEGRQRGGKETQYF
TGTGCCTGGGAGGGCCGGCAGCGGGGGGGCAAAGAGACCCAGTACTTC
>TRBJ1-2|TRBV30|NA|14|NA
CAWRGSHHSYGYTF
TGTGCCTGGAGGGGGAGCCACCATTCCTATGGCTACACCTTC
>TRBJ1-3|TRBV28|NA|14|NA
CASSAGGSGNTIYF
TGTGCCAGCAGCGCGGGCGGCTCTGGAAACACCATATATTTT
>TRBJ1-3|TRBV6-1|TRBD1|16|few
CASSDPGQGVGNTIYF
TGTGCCAGCAGTGATCCGGGACAGGGGGTTGGAAACACCATATATTTT
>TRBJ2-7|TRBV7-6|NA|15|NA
CASSPERASPLEQYF
TGTGCCAGCAGCCCCGAGCGGGCCTCGCCGCTCGAGCAGTACTTC
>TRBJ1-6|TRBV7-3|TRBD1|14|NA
CASSFGTDNSPLHF
TGTGCCAGCAGCTTTGGGACAGATAATTCACCCCTCCACTTT
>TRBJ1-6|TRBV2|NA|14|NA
CASSASRGNSPLHF
TGTGCCAGCAGTGCTAGCAGGGGAAACTCACCCCTCCACTTT
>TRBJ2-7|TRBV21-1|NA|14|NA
CASRNSFYSYEQYF
TGTGCCAGCAGGAACAGTTTCTACTCCTACGAGCAGTACTTC
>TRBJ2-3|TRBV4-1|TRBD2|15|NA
CASSQILLAEDTQYF
TGCGCCAGCAGCCAAATCTTACTAGCGGAAGATACGCAGTATTTT
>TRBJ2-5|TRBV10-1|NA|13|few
CASRREVGETQYF
TGCGCCAGCAGGAGGGAGGTAGGAGAGACCCAGTACTTC
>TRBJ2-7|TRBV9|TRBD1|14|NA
CASSEGTALYEQYF
TGTGCCAGCAGCGAGGGGACAGCGCTCTACGAGCAGTACTTC
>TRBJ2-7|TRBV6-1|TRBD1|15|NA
CASMRNRDSSYEQYF
TGTGCCAGCATGAGGAACCGGGACAGTTCCTACGAGCAGTACTTC
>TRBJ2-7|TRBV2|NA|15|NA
CTSGIGAGATYEQYF
TGTACCAGCGGGATCGGGGCAGGGGCAACCTACGAGCAGTACTTC
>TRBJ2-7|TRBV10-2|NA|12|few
CASSASSYEQYF
TGCGCCAGCTCGGCTAGCTCCTACGAGCAGTACTTC
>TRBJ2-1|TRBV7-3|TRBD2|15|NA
CASSATSGIGNEQFF
TGTGCCAGCAGCGCGACTAGCGGCATCGGCAATGAGCAGTTCTTC
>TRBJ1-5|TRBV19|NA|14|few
CASSAQVSNQPQHF
TGTGCCAGTAGTGCACAAGTGAGCAATCAGCCCCAGCATTTT
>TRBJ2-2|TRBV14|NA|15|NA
CASSQGQVWTGELFF
TGTGCCAGCAGCCAAGGGCAAGTCTGGACCGGGGAGCTGTTTTTT
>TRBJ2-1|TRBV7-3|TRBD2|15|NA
CASSLGTSGHNEQFF
TGTGCCAGCAGCTTAGGAACTAGCGGCCACAATGAGCAGTTCTTC
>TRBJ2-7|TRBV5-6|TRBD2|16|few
CASSPPDWTRTYEQYF
TGTGCCAGCAGCCCACCCGACTGGACTAGGACCTACGAGCAGTACTTC
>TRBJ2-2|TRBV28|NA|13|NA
CASRDSTTGELFF
TGTGCCAGCAGGGACTCGACCACCGGGGAGCTGTTTTTT
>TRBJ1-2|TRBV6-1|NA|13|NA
CASRIDTVYGYTF
TGTGCCAGCAGGATCGACACCGTCTATGGCTACACCTTC
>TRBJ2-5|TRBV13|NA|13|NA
CASSFAGGETQYF
TGTGCCAGCAGCTTTGCAGGGGGGGAGACCCAGTACTTC
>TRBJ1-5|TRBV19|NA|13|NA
CASSTGLQQPQHF
TGTGCCAGTAGTACAGGGCTTCAGCAGCCCCAGCATTTT
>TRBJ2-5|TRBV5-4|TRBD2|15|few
CASSLLAGGPETQYF
TGTGCCAGCAGCTTACTAGCGGGGGGCCCCGAGACCCAGTACTTC
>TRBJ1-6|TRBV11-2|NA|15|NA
CASSSVVIYNSPLHF
TGTGCCAGCAGCTCGGTGGTTATCTATAATTCACCCCTCCACTTT
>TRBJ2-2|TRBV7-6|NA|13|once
CASQGGNTGELFF
TGTGCCAGCCAGGGAGGGAACACCGGGGAGCTGTTTTTT
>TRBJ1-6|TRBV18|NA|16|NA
CASSNRDTGRGSPLHF
TGTGCCAGCTCTAACCGGGACACAGGGAGGGGTTCACCCCTCCACTTT
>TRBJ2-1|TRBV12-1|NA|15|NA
CASSFALAGHNEQFF
TGTGCCAGCAGCTTTGCGCTTGCGGGCCACAATGAGCAGTTCTTC
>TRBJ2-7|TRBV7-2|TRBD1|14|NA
CASSRDRGTYEQYF
TGTGCCAGCAGCCGGGACAGGGGCACCTACGAGCAGTACTTC
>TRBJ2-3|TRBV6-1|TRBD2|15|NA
CASSTRLASTDTQYF
TGTGCCAGCAGTACTCGACTAGCGAGCACAGATACGCAGTATTTT
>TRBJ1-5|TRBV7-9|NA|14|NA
CASSLGAETQPQHF
TGTGCCAGCAGCTTAGGGGCAGAGACTCAGCCCCAGCATTTT
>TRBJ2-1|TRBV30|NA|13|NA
CAWSGGTGTKEFF
TGTGCCTGGAGCGGAGGGACCGGGACGAAGGAGTTCTTC
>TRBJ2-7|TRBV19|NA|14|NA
CASSIDRLSYEQYF
TGTGCCAGTAGTATCGACAGGTTATCCTACGAGCAGTACTTC
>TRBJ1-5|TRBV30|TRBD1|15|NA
CAWSTQRGRNQPQHF
TGTGCCTGGAGCACACAAAGGGGGCGCAATCAGCCCCAGCATTTT
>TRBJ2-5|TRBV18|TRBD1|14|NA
CASSPGTGQETQYF
TGTGCCAGCTCCCCTGGGACAGGGCAAGAGACCCAGTACTTC
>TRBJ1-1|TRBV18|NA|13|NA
CASSPGTDTEAFF
TGTGCCAGCTCACCAGGGACTGACACTGAAGCTTTCTTT
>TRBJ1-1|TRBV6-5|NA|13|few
CASRAGRGTEAFF
TGTGCCAGCAGGGCAGGGAGGGGGACTGAAGCTTTCTTT
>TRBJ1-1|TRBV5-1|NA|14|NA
CASSLDILNTEAFF
TGCGCCAGCAGCTTAGACATTTTGAACACTGAAGCTTTCTTT
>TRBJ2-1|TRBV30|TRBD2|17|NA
CAWSVPTSGGMGNEQFF
TGTGCCTGGAGTGTACCGACTAGCGGGGGGATGGGTAACGAGCAGTTCTTC
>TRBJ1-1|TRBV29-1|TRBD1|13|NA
CSAWDRVGTEAFF
TGCAGCGCCTGGGACAGGGTGGGCACTGAAGCTTTCTTT
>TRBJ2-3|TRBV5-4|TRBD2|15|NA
CASSSPGLAGDTQYF
TGTGCCAGCAGCTCTCCGGGACTAGCGGGTGATACGCAGTATTTT
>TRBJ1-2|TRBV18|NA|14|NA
CASSRGVANYGYTF
TGTGCCAGCTCTCGGGGGGTAGCTAACTATGGCTACACCTTC
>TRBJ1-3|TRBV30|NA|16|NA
CAWSVDRTPSGNTIYF
TGTGCCTGGAGTGTAGACAGGACTCCCTCTGGAAACACCATATATTTT
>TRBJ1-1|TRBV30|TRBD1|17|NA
CAWILKPHRGQDTEAFF
TGTGCCTGGATCCTCAAACCTCACAGGGGGCAGGACACTGAAGCTTTCTTT
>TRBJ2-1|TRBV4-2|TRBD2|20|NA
CASSQDKSWPARGGMDEQFF
TGTGCCAGCAGCCAAGATAAGAGTTGGCCTGCGCGGGGGGGCATGGATGAGCAGTTCTTC
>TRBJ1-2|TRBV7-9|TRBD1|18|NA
CASSLRPPSADDGDRGTF
TGTGCCAGCAGCTTAAGGCCCCCGTCCGCAGATGACGGGGACAGAGGTACCTTC
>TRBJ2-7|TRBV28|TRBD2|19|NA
CASRSLGTSGRAAGYEQYF
TGTGCCAGCAGGTCTCTCGGGACTAGCGGGAGGGCCGCGGGCTACGAGCAGTACTTC
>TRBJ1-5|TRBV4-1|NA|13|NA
CASSQDYDQPQHF
TGCGCCAGCAGCCAGGACTACGATCAGCCCCAGCATTTT
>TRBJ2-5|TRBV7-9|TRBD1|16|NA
CASSLMGRGQVETQYF
TGTGCCAGCAGCTTAATGGGCAGGGGGCAGGTCGAGACCCAGTACTTC
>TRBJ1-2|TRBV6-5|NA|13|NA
CASSDTVNYGYTF
TGTGCCAGCAGCGACACAGTTAACTATGGCTACACCTTC
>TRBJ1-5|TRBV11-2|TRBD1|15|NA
CASSWTGTGNQPQHF
TGTGCCAGCAGCTGGACCGGGACAGGGAATCAGCCCCAGCATTTT
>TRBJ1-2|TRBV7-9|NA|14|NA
CASSLGGAGYGYTF
TGTGCCAGCAGCTTAGGCGGGGCCGGCTATGGCTACACCTTC
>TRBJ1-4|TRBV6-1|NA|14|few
CASQRGGKNEKLFF
TGTGCCAGCCAGCGCGGAGGAAAGAATGAAAAACTGTTTTTT
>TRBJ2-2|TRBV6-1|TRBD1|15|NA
CASRGGLQDTGELFF
TGTGCCAGCAGAGGGGGCTTACAGGACACCGGGGAGCTGTTTTTT
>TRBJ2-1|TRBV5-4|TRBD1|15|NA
CASSLDRGLYNEQFF
TGTGCCAGCAGCTTGGACAGGGGGCTCTACAATGAGCAGTTCTTC